Sequencing of this T cell receptor beta chain was carried out in a study of spatial heterogeneity in lung cancer. About the study: Sequenced were any available follow-up PBMC samples, which had been obtained a median of about 22 months after resection. There were consistently more beta-chain sequences detected than alpha-chain sequences. Study outcomes and limitations: Resection saw ubiquitous expanded tumor TCRs appear in blood more than follow-up did.

The time point is: blood at routine non-recurrence follow-up after resection. This clonotype was picked up many times. Antigen: not known. TCRdb re-analysed the 5' RACE reads in MiXCR, keeping a single row per CDR3 protein. The table has about 29,000 distinct CDR3 sequences, roughly 10% seen once. The CDR3 spans 16 residues. The germline CDR1 and CDR2 sequences are SGHAT and FQDESV (reference sequence). Trimming stripped 1 base from V and 0 bases from J, with 10 bases between. The source of this sequence is a female donor with early-stage non-small cell lung cancer. V usage is TRBV11-1 and J usage is TRBJ2-1; D is possibly TRBD1 (6 bases). The sequences come from PBMCs, collected at follow-up. The CDR3 reads CASSLDDRFSYNEQFF. For the CDR3, the DNA is TGTGCCAGCAGCTTAGACGACAGGTTCTCCTACAATGAGCAGTTCTTC.